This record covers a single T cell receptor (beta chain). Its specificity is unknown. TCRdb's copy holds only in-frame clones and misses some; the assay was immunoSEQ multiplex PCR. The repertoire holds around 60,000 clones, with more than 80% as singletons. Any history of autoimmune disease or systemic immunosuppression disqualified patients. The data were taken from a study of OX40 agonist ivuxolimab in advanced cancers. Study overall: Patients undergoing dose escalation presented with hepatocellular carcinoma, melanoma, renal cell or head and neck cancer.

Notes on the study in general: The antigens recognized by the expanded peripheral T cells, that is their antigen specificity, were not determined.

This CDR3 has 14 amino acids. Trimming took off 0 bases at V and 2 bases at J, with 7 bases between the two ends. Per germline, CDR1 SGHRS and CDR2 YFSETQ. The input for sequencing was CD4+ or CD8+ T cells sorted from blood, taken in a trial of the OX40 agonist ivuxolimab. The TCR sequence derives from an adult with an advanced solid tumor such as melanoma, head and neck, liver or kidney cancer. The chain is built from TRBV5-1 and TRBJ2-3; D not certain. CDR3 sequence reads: CASSLGETTDTQYF. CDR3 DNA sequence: TGCGCCAGCAGCTTGGGCGAGACCACAGATACGCAGTATTTT.